The rows below give T cell receptor beta chains drawn from one sample of a study of blood T cell repertoires in COVID-19. Repertoires were generated with immunoSEQ multiplex PCR, while TCRdb's copy carries only in-frame clones and drops some. The sample records 65,000 to 90,000 clones, around nine tenths being singletons. The sequenced material came from peripheral blood. These receptor sequences come from a man in his thirties or forties with acute or convalescent COVID-19. The CDR3 runs from the conserved cysteine through the conserved F or W. The D gene is left open where the match is weak. The size field is filled for only some rows; it gives once, few, many or a size class.

TRBJ1-2 few . TRBV9 CASSVDPSQGRWYTF TGTGCCAGCAGCGTAGATCCGTCTCAGGGCAGGTGGTACACCTTC
TRBJ2-1 . TRBD2 TRBV27 CASSLVGLAGSSYNEQFF TGTGCCAGCAGTTTGGTGGGACTAGCGGGAAGCTCCTACAATGAGCAGTTCTTC
TRBJ2-3 . . TRBV5-1 CASSFGRATDTQYF TGCGCCAGCAGCTTCGGCAGGGCCACAGATACGCAGTATTTT
TRBJ1-6 . . TRBV6-6 CAGTLGDNSPLHF TGTGCCGGCACTCTTGGAGATAATTCACCCCTCCACTTT
TRBJ2-1 . . TRBV29-1 CSVPPMSRLNEQFF TGCAGCGTTCCTCCCATGAGTCGCTTGAATGAGCAGTTCTTC
TRBJ2-7 . TRBD2 TRBV6-5 CASSRGLPAYEQYF TGTGCCAGCAGTAGGGGACTACCAGCCTACGAGCAGTACTTC
TRBJ2-1 few . TRBV18 CASSPGLYNEQFF TGTGCCAGCTCACCGGGGCTTTACAATGAGCAGTTCTTC
TRBJ2-3 few TRBD1 TRBV6-5 CATTRDRATDTQYF TGTGCCACCACCCGGGACAGGGCTACAGATACGCAGTATTTT
TRBJ2-1 . . TRBV6-2/TRBV6-3 CASSYFSISYNEQFF TGTGCCAGCAGTTACTTTTCAATCTCCTACAATGAGCAGTTCTTC
TRBJ1-2 . TRBD1 TRBV19 CASSPGQGSNYGYTF TGTGCCAGTAGTCCGGGACAGGGCTCTAACTATGGCTACACCTTC
TRBJ2-2 . . TRBV28 CASSSIKGSLHTGELFF TGTGCCAGCAGTTCTATTAAAGGGAGCTTGCACACCGGGGAGCTGTTTTTT
TRBJ2-1 . TRBD2 TRBV10-3 CAISLMREGRNEQFF TGTGCCATCAGTCTCATGAGGGAGGGCCGGAATGAGCAGTTCTTC
TRBJ2-5 . . TRBV1 CTSSQVGVPRLAGRETQYF TGCACCAGCAGCCAAGTCGGGGTCCCCCGACTAGCGGGAAGGGAGACCCAGTACTTC
TRBJ1-2 . TRBD1 TRBV30 CAWSAGQGRGGYTF TGTGCCTGGAGCGCGGGACAGGGGAGGGGCGGCTACACCTTC
TRBJ1-1 . . TRBV5-5 CASSRSVVNTEAFF TGTGCCAGCAGCCGATCAGTCGTGAACACTGAAGCTTTCTTT
TRBJ2-5 . TRBD2 TRBV3-1/TRBV3-2 CASKRVGGSGHQETQYF TGTGCCAGCAAGAGGGTTGGTGGTAGCGGGCACCAAGAGACCCAGTACTTC
TRBJ1-5 . . TRBV3-1/TRBV3-2 CASSPLGGRAQHF TGTGCCAGCAGCCCCTTGGGAGGGCGGGCCCAGCATTTT
TRBJ1-5 . TRBD1 TRBV30 CAWSVWGQGGQPQHF TGTGCCTGGAGTGTTTGGGGACAGGGAGGGCAGCCCCAGCATTTT
TRBJ2-5 . . TRBV2 CASGQGQETQYF TGTGCCAGCGGCCAGGGACAAGAGACCCAGTACTTC
TRBJ1-4 . TRBD1 TRBV7-3 CASSRDRGEKLFF TGTGCCAGCAGCCGGGACAGGGGAGAAAAACTGTTTTTT
TRBJ2-1 . TRBD2 TRBV5-1 CASSLGLAPSYNEQFF TGCGCCAGCAGCTTAGGACTAGCGCCTTCCTACAATGAGCAGTTCTTC
TRBJ2-1 . TRBD2 TRBV28 CASSLPRGGRATGKGNNEQFF TGTGCCAGCAGTTTACCTAGAGGCGGGAGGGCCACGGGAAAGGGAAACAATGAGCAGTTCTTC
TRBJ2-7 . TRBD1 TRBV27 CASSLSTPMIGTAYEQYF TGTGCCAGCAGTTTATCGACCCCCATGATCGGGACAGCTTACGAGCAGTACTTC
TRBJ2-5 once TRBD1 TRBV29-1 CSVGGTGLSTQYF TGCAGCGTTGGAGGGACAGGGCTTTCGACCCAGTACTTC